A single sample is the source of the 18 T cell receptor beta chains below, sequenced in a study of blood T cell repertoires in COVID-19. Clones were sequenced by immunoSEQ multiplex PCR, and TCRdb holds only the in-frame ones, with some missing. Of around 300,000 clones detected, approximately 91% appear once; the ten largest clones hold roughly 2.3%. Sequencing input: peripheral blood. The receptors were sampled from a man in his fifties or sixties with acute or convalescent COVID-19.

The chain joins TRBV6-4 to TRBJ1-5; D remains ambiguous. The CDR3 totals 13 residues. CDR1 is MRHNA, CDR2 SNTAGT, per germline. Trimming shortened V by 6 bases and J by 5 bases, and 11 bases separated the two germline ends. In DNA, the CDR3 is TGTGCCAGCAGCAAAGATGGCTATCAGCCCCAGCATTTT. As protein: CASSKDGYQPQHF.

The CDR3 nucleotides are TGTGCCACCCAAAGAGGACAGGGGGCCTATGGCTACACCTTC. The encoded protein is CATQRGQGAYGYTF. V is TRBV6-5 and J is TRBJ1-2; 11 bases fit TRBD1. CDR3 size: 14 residues. J was trimmed by 4 bases and V by 10 bases; bases with no gene match: 8. Per the germline V gene, CDR1 is MNHEY and CDR2 is SVGAGI.

This clone was observed a few times. The V gene is TRBV3-1 (or the pseudogene TRBV3-2), the J gene TRBJ1-3, with TRBD1 matching 9 bases. Trimming took 5 bases from V and 4 from J; bases not matched to a gene: 6. Germline CDR1 reads LGHDT; CDR2 reads YNNKEL (reference sequence). This CDR3 is built from 15 residues. The CDR3 coding sequence is TGTGCCAGCAGCGAGGACAGGGGTTACGGAAACACCATATATTTT. Translating gives CASSEDRGYGNTIYF.

The CDR3 DNA reads as TGTGCCAGTGGGGACAGGGTTGAGACCCAGTACTTC. This translates into CASGDRVETQYF. This chain joins TRBV19 and TRBJ2-5; 9 bases align to TRBD1. The CDR3 runs to 12 residues. The ends lost 8 bases at V and 5 bases at J; junction bases unmatched: 3. Germline V gene lookup returns CDR1 LNHDA and CDR2 SQIVND (reference sequence).

V is TRBV7-3 and J is TRBJ1-2; 8 bases are a match to TRBD1. V trimming: 4 bases; J trimming: 8 bases; junction bases outside the gene matches: 15. Germline V CDR1 and CDR2: SGHTA, FQGTGA. CDR3 length: 16 residues. CDR3 DNA sequence: TGTGCCAGCAGCTCAACGCCGGGGACAGGATCTTCCGGCTACACCTTC. This codes for CASSSTPGTGSSGYTF.

The chain joins TRBV2 to TRBJ1-2, with TRBD1 as a possible D gene (6 bases). This CDR3 is 14 amino acids long. V was clipped by 3 bases and J by 7 bases, with 15 bases between them. Germline CDR1 and CDR2: SNHLY and FYNNEI. DNA of the CDR3: TGTGCCAGCAGTGAGGTCGGGGGGCTTGGTGGCTACACCTTC. It specifies CASSEVGGLGGYTF.

The gene calls are TRBV18 and TRBJ2-2; TRBD1 might be the D (6 bases). Trimming cost V 4 bases and J 4 bases, with 13 bases left between them. CDR1 and CDR2 (germline): KGHSH, LQKENI. CDR3 length equals 15 residues. Here the CDR3 reads CASSLGTWGTGELFF. DNA for the CDR3: TGTGCCAGCTCACTCGGGACATGGGGCACCGGGGAGCTGTTTTTT.

The chain joins TRBV5-1 to TRBJ1-1, with TRBD1 identical over 8 bases. Germline V gene lookup returns CDR1 SGHRS and CDR2 YFSETQ. The CDR3 consists of 15 residues. The trim removed 2 bases at V and 4 bases at J, leaving 7 bases unmatched. The CDR3 coding sequence is TGCGCCAGCAGCTTCTTCGAAACAGGGGGCACTGAAGCTTTCTTT. Translating it yields CASSFFETGGTEAFF.

The genes are TRBV19 and TRBJ1-1; no clear D gene. Germline lookup yields CDR1 LNHDA and CDR2 SQIVND (reference sequence). The CDR3 is made up of 15 amino acids. Trimming cost V 3 bases and J 0 bases, with 11 bases left between them. The DNA of the CDR3 is TGTGCCAGTAGTATCCTACTTCAGGTGAACACTGAAGCTTTCTTT. This encodes CASSILLQVNTEAFF.

The rearrangement links TRBV2 to TRBJ2-1; 9 nucleotides match TRBD2. This CDR3 comprises 14 residues. V lost 3 bases and J lost 9; bases outside the gene matches: 6. Germline V lookup: CDR1 SNHLY, CDR2 FYNNEI. The DNA for the CDR3 is TGTGCCAGCAGTGACAAGCGGGGGGCGGGTGAGCAGTTCTTC. Protein sequence: CASSDKRGAGEQFF.

The rearrangement joins TRBV28 to TRBJ2-7; D possibly corresponds to TRBD1 (7 bases). The CDR3 is made up of 14 amino acids. From germline, CDR1 is MDHEN and CDR2 SYDVKM. Trimming took off 2 bases at V and 4 bases at J, with 12 bases between the two ends. In DNA form, the CDR3 reads TGTGCCAGCAGTTTACAGTCAGGGGGGTACGAGCAGTACTTC. Translating it yields CASSLQSGGYEQYF. Combining the CDR3 with reference TRBV28 and TRBJ2-7 gives the whole variable domain DVKVTQSSRYLVKRTGEKVFLECVQDMDHENMFWYRQDPGLGLRLIYFSYDVKMKEKGDIPEGYSVSREKKERFSLILESASTNQTSMYLCASSLQSGGYEQYFGPGTRLTVT.

CDR3 sequence reads: CAISESTRRETQYF. CDR3 DNA: TGTGCCATCAGTGAGTCGACTCGGAGGGAGACCCAGTACTTC. This chain links TRBV10-3 with TRBJ2-5, with D possibly matching TRBD2 (5 bases). This CDR3 has 14 residues. Germline V gene lookup returns CDR1 ENHRY and CDR2 SYGVKD. V was shortened by 0 bases and J by 5 bases, with 10 bases between the two germline ends.

The gene calls are TRBV12-3 or TRBV12-4 and TRBJ2-7, with a possible D match to TRBD1 (6 bases). This CDR3 comprises 13 residues. Trimming cost V 5 bases and J 2 bases, with 10 bases left between them. CDR3 sequence: CASSRQATYEQYF. In DNA, the CDR3 is TGTGCCAGCAGTAGACAGGCTACCTACGAGCAGTACTTC.

This clone appeared a single time. The chain is built from TRBV6-5 and TRBJ1-1, with 7 bases identical to TRBD1. The CDR3 has 14 amino acids. Germline CDR1 MNHEY, CDR2 SVGAGI. The J segment lost 0 bases and the V segment lost 7 bases, leaving 5 bases of the junction unmatched. The CDR3 sequence: CASMTGWLNTEAFF. The CDR3 DNA sequence: TGTGCCAGCATGACAGGGTGGTTGAACACTGAAGCTTTCTTT.

V and J are TRBV19 and TRBJ2-5, with 9 bases aligning to TRBD2. V was pared by 8 bases and J by 1 base, with 11 bases of the junction left unmatched. The CDR3 is made up of 16 amino acids. Germline CDR1 LNHDA, CDR2 SQIVND (reference sequence). CDR3 sequence: CASSFGGAGGQETQYF. CDR3 DNA sequence: TGTGCCAGTTCCTTCGGAGGAGCGGGGGGCCAAGAGACCCAGTACTTC. Complete variable domain (other parts from reference TRBV19 and TRBJ2-5): DGGITQSPKYLFRKEGQNVTLSCEQNLNHDAMYWYRQDPGQGLRLIYYSQIVNDFQKGDIAEGYSVSREKKESFPLTVTSAQKNPTAFYLCASSFGGAGGQETQYFGPGTRLLVL.

The chain links TRBV27 to TRBJ1-2, with D tentatively TRBD1 (6 bases). Germline-derived CDR1 and CDR2 are MNHEY and SMNVEV (reference sequence). The CDR3 sequence is 14 residues long. Trimming shortened V by 3 bases and J by 3 bases, and 11 bases separated the two germline ends. The CDR3 loop reads CASSLKDRHYGYTF. CDR3 nucleotide sequence: TGTGCCAGCAGTTTGAAGGACAGACACTATGGCTACACCTTC.

The V gene is TRBV18, the J gene TRBJ1-4; the D is unclear. The CDR3 extends over 16 amino acids. V was cut by 3 bases and J by 0 bases, with 11 bases left in between. Germline CDR1 is KGHSH and CDR2 is LQKENI. CDR3 coding DNA: TGTGCCAGCTCACCGGGCTTAGTTGCAACTAATGAAAAACTGTTTTTT. It codes for CASSPGLVATNEKLFF.

The genes are TRBV6-6 and TRBJ1-4; D remains ambiguous. CDR1 and CDR2 (germline): MNHNY, SVGAGI (reference sequence). The CDR3 consists of 12 residues. The V gene lost 6 bases and the J gene lost 8 bases, with 10 bases spanning the gap. CDR3 sequence: CASSPLEEKLFF. The DNA of the CDR3 is TGTGCCAGCAGCCCCTTGGAGGAAAAACTGTTTTTT.